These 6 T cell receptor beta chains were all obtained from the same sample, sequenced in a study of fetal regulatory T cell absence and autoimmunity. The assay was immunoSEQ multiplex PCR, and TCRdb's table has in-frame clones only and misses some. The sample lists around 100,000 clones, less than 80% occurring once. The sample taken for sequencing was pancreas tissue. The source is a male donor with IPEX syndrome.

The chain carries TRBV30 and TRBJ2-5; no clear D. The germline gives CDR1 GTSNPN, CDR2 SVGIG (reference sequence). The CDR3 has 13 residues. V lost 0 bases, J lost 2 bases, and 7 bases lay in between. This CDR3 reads CAWSVRLQETQYF. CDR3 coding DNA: TGTGCCTGGAGTGTTCGGCTACAAGAGACCCAGTACTTC. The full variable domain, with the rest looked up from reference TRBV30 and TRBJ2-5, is SQTIHQWPATLVQPVGSPLSLECTVEGTSNPNLYWYRQAAGRGLQLLFYSVGIGQISSEVPQNLSASRPQDRQFILSSKKLLLSDSGFYLCAWSVRLQETQYFGPGTRLLVL.

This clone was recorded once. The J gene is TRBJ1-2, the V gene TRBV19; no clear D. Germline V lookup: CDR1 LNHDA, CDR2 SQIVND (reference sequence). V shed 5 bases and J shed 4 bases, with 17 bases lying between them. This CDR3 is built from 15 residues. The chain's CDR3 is CASSLGRNPFYGYTF. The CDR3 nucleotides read TGTGCCAGTAGTCTGGGCAGGAACCCCTTCTATGGCTACACCTTC.

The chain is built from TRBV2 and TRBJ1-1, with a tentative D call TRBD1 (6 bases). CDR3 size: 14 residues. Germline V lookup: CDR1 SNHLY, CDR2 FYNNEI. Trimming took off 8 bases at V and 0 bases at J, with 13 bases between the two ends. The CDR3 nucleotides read TGTGCCAGCGGCCCGGGACATTTGAACACTGAAGCTTTCTTT. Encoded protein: CASGPGHLNTEAFF.

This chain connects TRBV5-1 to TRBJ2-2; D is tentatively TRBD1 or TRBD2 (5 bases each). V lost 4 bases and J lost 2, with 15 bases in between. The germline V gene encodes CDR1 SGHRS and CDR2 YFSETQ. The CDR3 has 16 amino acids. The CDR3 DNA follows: TGCGCCAGCAGCCCGAGGGGCGGACCTAACACCGGGGAGCTGTTTTTT. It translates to CASSPRGGPNTGELFF. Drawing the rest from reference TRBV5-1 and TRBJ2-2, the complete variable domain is KAGVTQTPRYLIKTRGQQVTLSCSPISGHRSVSWYQQTPGQGLQFLFEYFSETQRNKGNFPGRFSGRQFSNSRSEMNVSTLELGDSALYLCASSPRGGPNTGELFFGEGSRLTVL.

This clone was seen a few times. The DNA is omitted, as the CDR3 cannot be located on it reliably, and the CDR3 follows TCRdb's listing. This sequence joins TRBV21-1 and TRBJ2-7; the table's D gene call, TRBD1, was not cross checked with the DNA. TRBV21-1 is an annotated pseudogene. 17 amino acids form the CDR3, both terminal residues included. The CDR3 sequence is CACASSKERDSSYEQYF.

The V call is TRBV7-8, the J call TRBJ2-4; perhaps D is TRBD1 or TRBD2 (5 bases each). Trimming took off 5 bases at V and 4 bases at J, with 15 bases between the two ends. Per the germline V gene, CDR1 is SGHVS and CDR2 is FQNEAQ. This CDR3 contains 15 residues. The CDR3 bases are TGTGCCAGCAGCGCACTCAGGGACCCGAAAAACATTCAGTACTTC. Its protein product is CASSALRDPKNIQYF.